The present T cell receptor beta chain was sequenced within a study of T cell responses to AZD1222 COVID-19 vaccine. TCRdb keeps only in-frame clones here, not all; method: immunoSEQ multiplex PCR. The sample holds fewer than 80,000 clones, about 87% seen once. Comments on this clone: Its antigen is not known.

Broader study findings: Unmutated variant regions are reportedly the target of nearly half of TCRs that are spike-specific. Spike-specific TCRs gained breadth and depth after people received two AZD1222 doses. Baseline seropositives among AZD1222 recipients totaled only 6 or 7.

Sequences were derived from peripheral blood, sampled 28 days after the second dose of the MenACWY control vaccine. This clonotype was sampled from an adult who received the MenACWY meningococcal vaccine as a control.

The CDR3 is CASSETVINSPLHF. The CDR3 coding sequence is TGTGCCAGTAGTGAGACAGTCATAAATTCACCCCTCCACTTT. V is TRBV19 and J is TRBJ1-6, with a possible D match to TRBD1 (5 bases). The CDR3 is made up of 14 amino acids. V gave up 5 bases and J gave up 7 bases, with 12 bases separating them. CDR1 LNHDA and CDR2 SQIVND come from the germline V gene (reference sequence).